This T cell receptor (beta chain) was sequenced in a study of blood T cell repertoires in COVID-19. Study summary: Samples taken during acute and convalescent COVID-19 were collected in the United States, Italy and Spain. PBMCs, B-cell-depleted T cells, or T cells were the source of the cDNA or gDNA that made up the material.

This clone was picked up one time. V shed 1 base, J shed 3 bases, and the junction held 4 bases outside the gene matches. There are 16 residues in the CDR3. The germline gives CDR1 LGHNT, CDR2 FRNRAP. How the authors handled the data: Using reference gene primer amplification, nucleated cell counts were estimated. Sequencing was performed with immunoSEQ multiplex PCR; in TCRdb, only in-frame clones are kept and a portion is missing. That table furnishes V, J and clone size, whereas the DNA furnished D and trimming. The table includes roughly 200,000 clones, about 85% detected once. J is TRBJ1-1 and V is TRBV12-5; TRBD1 aligns across 11 bases. The material sequenced was peripheral blood. The receptor comes from a woman younger than 35 who had recovered from COVID-19. Written as DNA, the CDR3 is TGTGCTAGTGGTTTGGGGACAGGGGGCTCGGACACTGAAGCTTTCTTT. It translates to CASGLGTGGSDTEAFF. Complete variable domain (other parts from reference TRBV12-5 and TRBJ1-1): DARVTQTPRHKVTEMGQEVTMRCQPILGHNTVFWYRQTMMQGLELLAYFRNRAPLDDSGMPKDRFSAEMPDATLATLKIQPSEPRDSAVYFCASGLGTGGSDTEAFFGQGTRLTVV.